Below are 29 T cell receptor beta chains sequenced from a single sample in a study of cytomegalovirus exposure and HLA in healthy donors. The protocol was immunoSEQ multiplex PCR, while the TCRdb copy is restricted to in-frame clones and leaves out a portion. This table has 70,000 to 80,000 clones, 94% appearing once. Material: PBMCs. All receptors come from a woman under 30 in good health and CMV-seronegative.

This chain joins TRBV19 and TRBJ1-3; D is uncertain. The CDR3 is 17 amino acids. In germline, CDR1 is LNHDA, CDR2 SQIVND (reference sequence). Trimming shortened V by 5 bases and J by 0 bases, and 17 bases separated the two germline ends. The CDR3 DNA follows: TGTGCCAGTAGTCTTCCGGCATTGGAGCCCTCTGGAAACACCATATATTTT. Protein sequence: CASSLPALEPSGNTIYF.

The rearrangement links TRBV9 to TRBJ2-7; 8 nucleotides agree with TRBD2. Germline CDR1 reads SGDLS; CDR2 reads YYNGEE. Trimming cost V 4 bases and J 6 bases; bases outside gene matches: 12. The CDR3 runs 15 residues. CDR3 amino acids: CASSSQRGGLGEQYF. CDR3 nucleotide sequence: TGTGCCAGCAGCTCACAACGGGGGGGCCTCGGCGAGCAGTACTTC.

This clone was counted a single time. The chain recombines TRBV7-2 with TRBJ2-3; no clear D. There are 16 residues in the CDR3. From germline, CDR1 is SGHTA and CDR2 FQGNSA. V gave up 1 base and J gave up 0 bases, with 11 bases separating them. The CDR3 loop is CASSLGTPISTDTQYF. The DNA for the CDR3 is TGTGCCAGCAGCTTAGGTACTCCAATTAGCACAGATACGCAGTATTTT.

V usage is TRBV28 and J usage is TRBJ1-1, with D possibly matching TRBD1 (6 bases). V was cut by 6 bases and J by 4 bases, with 12 bases left in between. CDR3 length: 13 amino acids. CDR1 and CDR2 (germline): MDHEN, SYDVKM. CDR3 sequence: CASRSQGGTEAFF. In DNA form, the CDR3 reads TGTGCCAGCAGGTCACAGGGCGGCACTGAAGCTTTCTTT.

This sequence joins TRBV9 and TRBJ2-1; 14 positions match TRBD2. Trimming at V came to 4 bases and at J to 13 bases, leaving 22 bases not matched to a gene. CDR1 is SGDLS, CDR2 YYNGEE, per germline. The length of the CDR3 is 19 residues. CDR3 loop: CASSPHLAETSGGARGQFF. The CDR3 nucleotides read TGTGCCAGCAGCCCACACCTGGCCGAGACTAGCGGGGGGGCGAGGGGTCAGTTCTTC.

The chain is built from TRBV4-1 and TRBJ1-5, with 7 bases that match TRBD1. V gave up 3 bases and J gave up 1 base; unmatched junction bases: 3. The CDR3 contains 15 residues. Germline loops: CDR1 MGHRA, CDR2 YSYEKL. The CDR3 loop reads CASSQTGKSNQPQHF. The DNA of the CDR3 is TGCGCCAGCAGCCAGACAGGGAAGAGCAATCAGCCCCAGCATTTT.

V gene TRBV27 combines with J gene TRBJ1-1; 7 nucleotides line up with TRBD1. From germline, CDR1 is MNHEY and CDR2 SMNVEV (reference sequence). The CDR3 has 14 amino acids. With 5 bases clipped from V and 5 bases from J, the junction kept 8 bases outside the gene matches. CDR3 residues: CASSLQGGLTEAFF. The CDR3 nucleotides are TGTGCCAGCAGTCTGCAGGGGGGTCTGACTGAAGCTTTCTTT.

This clone was observed a single time. This rearrangement joins TRBV5-1 to TRBJ2-3; TRBD2 matches at 12 bases. The germline gives CDR1 SGHRS, CDR2 YFSETQ. The CDR3 consists of 16 residues. Trimming cost V 2 bases and J 1 base; bases outside gene matches: 2. CDR3 sequence (DNA): TGCGCCAGCAGCTTAAGACTAGCGGGGGGCACAGATACGCAGTATTTT. It codes for CASSLRLAGGTDTQYF.

This clone was counted a single time. In nucleotides, the CDR3 is TGTGCCAGCAGCGGACAGGGGTCTCTGAGCAATCAGCCCCAGCATTTT. This encodes CASSGQGSLSNQPQHF. The chain couples TRBV2 to TRBJ1-5, with TRBD1 matching over 9 bases. CDR3 length: 16 amino acids. From germline, CDR1 is SNHLY and CDR2 FYNNEI. V dropped 6 bases and J dropped 1; count of bases not matched to a gene: 7.

The CDR3 nucleotides read TGTGCCAGCAGCTTAGATATAGACACCGGGGAGCTGTTTTTT. This encodes CASSLDIDTGELFF. The chain joins TRBV7-8 to TRBJ2-2; D unresolved. CDR3 length equals 14 residues. V was cut by 1 base and J by 3 bases, with 6 bases left in between. Germline-derived CDR1 and CDR2 are SGHVS and FQNEAQ.

The J gene is TRBJ2-1, the V gene TRBV6-5; 9 bases match TRBD1. Trimming cost V 4 bases and J 5 bases; bases outside gene matches: 6. The CDR3 covers 15 residues. The V gene's germline CDR1 is MNHEY and CDR2 SVGAGI. CDR3: CASSLGTGLNNEQFF. CDR3 in DNA: TGTGCCAGCAGTTTAGGGACAGGGCTCAACAATGAGCAGTTCTTC.

The chain uses TRBV27 and TRBJ1-1; D remains ambiguous. The CDR3 spans 14 residues. Trimming cost V 7 bases and J 4 bases, with 16 bases left between them. Germline CDR1 MNHEY, CDR2 SMNVEV (reference sequence). The CDR3 reads CASNPQRAATEAFF. CDR3 DNA: TGTGCCAGCAACCCCCAGCGGGCGGCCACTGAAGCTTTCTTT.

This sequence joins TRBV29-1 and TRBJ2-1; no firm D call. The V and J ends lost 2 bases and 4 bases respectively, with 6 bases between them. This CDR3 region has 12 residues. Germline assignment: CDR1 SQVTM and CDR2 ANQGSEA. The CDR3 bases are TGCAGCGTTGAACCAGTTTACAATGAGCAGTTCTTC. Translation: CSVEPVYNEQFF.

The table lists this clone with a count of one. The chain couples TRBV30 to TRBJ1-1, with 7 bases lining up with TRBD1. CDR3 length: 13 amino acids. J was trimmed by 3 bases and V by 3 bases; bases with no gene match: 4. CDR1 and CDR2 from the germline V gene are GTSNPN and SVGIG (reference sequence). The CDR3 protein is CAWSPTGYTEAFF. CDR3 in DNA: TGTGCCTGGAGCCCGACAGGGTACACTGAAGCTTTCTTT.

This clone was detected only once. The J gene is TRBJ1-2, the V gene TRBV5-4; D uncertain. Germline CDR1 reads SGHNT; CDR2 reads YYREEE (reference sequence). Trimming stripped 0 bases from V and 4 bases from J, with 7 bases between. CDR3 length: 13 residues. The DNA for the CDR3 is TGTGCCAGCAGCTTGGCGGAGATCTATGGCTACACCTTC. This sequence encodes CASSLAEIYGYTF.

The chain joins TRBV6-5 to TRBJ1-1; TRBD1 matches 7 bases. The junction had 4 bases not matched to a gene; V was cut back by 4 bases and J by 5 bases. From germline, CDR1 is MNHEY and CDR2 SVGAGI. This CDR3 contains 13 residues. The CDR3 protein is CASSFRGRTEAFF. The DNA for the CDR3 is TGTGCCAGCAGTTTCAGGGGGAGGACTGAAGCTTTCTTT.

This clone showed up just once. The DNA is omitted, as the CDR3 cannot be located on it reliably, and the CDR3 follows TCRdb's listing. The V and J genes are TRBV6-6 and TRBJ1-3; the DNA was not used to check the table's D call, TRBD1. The CDR3 numbers 16 amino acids, ends counted. Germline V gives CDR1 MNHNY, CDR2 SVGAGI (reference sequence). The CDR3 is CASSSSTVKVGNTIYF.

There are a few counts of this clone. The rearrangement joins TRBV2 to TRBJ1-1; no clear D. Germline assignment: CDR1 SNHLY and CDR2 FYNNEI. V gave up 9 bases and J gave up 0 bases, with 14 bases separating them. The CDR3 consists of 14 residues. The CDR3 coding sequence is TGTGCCAGGCGCGATGTGGTCATGAACACTGAAGCTTTCTTT. Translating it yields CARRDVVMNTEAFF. Variable domain in full (rest from reference TRBV2 and TRBJ1-1): EPEVTQTPSHQVTQMGQEVILRCVPISNHLYFYWYRQILGQKVEFLVSFYNNEISEKSEIFDDQFSVERPDGSNFTLKIRSTKLEDSAMYFCARRDVVMNTEAFFGQGTRLTVV.

This chain connects TRBV4-1 to TRBJ2-1; 13 nucleotides match TRBD2. This CDR3 region has 17 residues. Germline V CDR1 and CDR2: MGHRA, YSYEKL. V was clipped by 2 bases and J by 4 bases; unmatched bases: 5. Here the CDR3 reads CASSQSGLAGIYNEQFF. The DNA for the CDR3 is TGCGCCAGCAGCCAATCGGGACTAGCGGGGATATACAATGAGCAGTTCTTC.

This clone was seen a single time. V and J are TRBV7-6 and TRBJ1-4, with D possibly TRBD1 on 6 matching bases. Trimming stripped 5 bases from V and 0 bases from J, with 16 bases between. The length of the CDR3 is 17 residues. Germline V gene data show CDR1 as SGHVS and CDR2 as FNYEAQ. The CDR3 coding sequence is TGTGCCAGCAGCCCTGAGACAGGACCATCAACTAATGAAAAACTGTTTTTT. Amino acids: CASSPETGPSTNEKLFF.

The rearrangement links TRBV6-5 to TRBJ2-2; 8 bases line up with TRBD1. Germline CDR1 is MNHEY and CDR2 is SVGAGI. The CDR3 length is 15 residues. J was trimmed by 6 bases and V by 2 bases; bases with no gene match: 5. CDR3 in amino acids: CASSYGTGGPGELFF. DNA for the CDR3: TGTGCCAGCAGTTACGGGACAGGAGGCCCCGGGGAGCTGTTTTTT.

This chain links TRBV4-3 with TRBJ2-7; D perhaps matches TRBD2 (6 bases). Trimming took 0 bases from V and 2 from J, leaving 14 bases between them. The CDR3 is 16 amino acids. Germline CDR1 is LGHNA and CDR2 is YSLEER. The CDR3 DNA is TGCGCCAGCAGCCAAGATAAGGGGACTGATACCTACGAGCAGTACTTC. This sequence encodes CASSQDKGTDTYEQYF.

The chain joins TRBV7-6 to TRBJ1-2, with 12 nucleotides matching TRBD1. Germline values: CDR1 SGHVS, CDR2 FNYEAQ. The V segment lost 5 bases and the J segment 8 bases; nucleotides outside the gene matches: 9. The CDR3 spans 15 residues. The CDR3 loop reads CASSPSRDRGQGYTF. Written as DNA, the CDR3 is TGTGCCAGCAGCCCCAGCCGGGACAGGGGGCAAGGCTACACCTTC.

The chain is built from TRBV11-3 and TRBJ2-1, with 8 bases matching TRBD2. V dropped 6 bases and J dropped 12; count of bases not matched to a gene: 7. The CDR3 loop spans 12 amino acids. Germline lookup yields CDR1 SGHNT and CDR2 YENEEA. The CDR3 DNA follows: TGTGCCAGCAGGGGACTAGAGTGGTTGCAGTTCTTC. The encoded protein is CASRGLEWLQFF.

This clone was counted a single time. The rearrangement links TRBV30 to TRBJ2-2; TRBD1 is a possible D gene (6 bases). This CDR3 has 13 residues. Per germline, CDR1 GTSNPN and CDR2 SVGIG (reference sequence). The V end lost 0 bases, the J end lost 5 bases, and 7 bases lay between the germline ends. The CDR3 spells CAWSVGGTGELFF. The CDR3 DNA reads as TGTGCCTGGAGTGTAGGGGGAACCGGGGAGCTGTTTTTT.

The chain has TRBV5-1 and TRBJ1-3; tentative D call: TRBD1 (5 bases). Germline assignment: CDR1 SGHRS and CDR2 YFSETQ. V lost 4 bases and J 3 bases, leaving 8 bases between the germline ends. The CDR3 is 13 amino acids. The CDR3 loop reads CASSLQDGNTIYF. CDR3 coding DNA: TGCGCCAGCAGCCTACAGGATGGAAACACCATATATTTT.

The V call is TRBV7-3, the J call TRBJ2-1; TRBD1 agrees at 9 bases. Germline CDR1 reads SGHTA; CDR2 reads FQGTGA. The CDR3 totals 15 residues. The J segment lost 4 bases and the V segment lost 5 bases, leaving 6 bases of the junction unmatched. For the CDR3, the DNA is TGTGCCAGCAGCAAGGACAGGGGCGCATACAATGAGCAGTTCTTC. Protein sequence: CASSKDRGAYNEQFF.

The chain combines TRBV10-3 with TRBJ2-7, with 11 bases aligning to TRBD2. Germline CDR1 and CDR2: ENHRY and SYGVKD. The length of the CDR3 is 13 residues. The V segment lost 11 bases and the J segment 2 bases; nucleotides outside the gene matches: 5. CDR3 DNA sequence: TGTGCCGTCGGGACTAGCGGAACCTACGAGCAGTACTTC. Protein sequence: CAVGTSGTYEQYF.

The V call is TRBV27, the J call TRBJ2-5, with D tentatively TRBD1 (6 bases). V lost 0 bases to trimming and J lost 0 bases, with 11 bases between them. This CDR3 has 16 residues. Germline V gives CDR1 MNHEY, CDR2 SMNVEV (reference sequence). This CDR3 reads CASSLSAGAYQETQYF. The CDR3 DNA sequence: TGTGCCAGCAGTTTATCGGCAGGGGCCTACCAAGAGACCCAGTACTTC.